Each of the 8 T cell receptor beta chains below was sequenced from the same sample in a study. TCRdb reprocessed the 5' RACE reads via MiXCR and lists one record per CDR3 protein. The data contain 50,000 to 65,000 distinct CDR3 sequences, about 28% of them seen just once; the ten biggest clones take up more than 3%. Sequencing input: tumor-infiltrating memory CD4+ T cells sorted from the breast tumor. The subset is: memory CD4+ T cells, CD4+CD45RO+CD25-. These receptor sequences come from a female donor with breast cancer.

This clonotype has more than one count but fewer than ten. This chain uses TRBV20-1 with TRBJ2-7; no clear D gene. Trimming took off 5 bases at V and 3 bases at J, with 14 bases between the two ends. This CDR3 has 13 residues. Germline V lookup: CDR1 DFQATT, CDR2 SNEGSKA (reference sequence). In DNA form, the CDR3 reads TGCAGTGCTCCCGCCGACGGAAACTACGAGCAGTACTTC. It translates to CSAPADGNYEQYF.

The sample holds a few counts of this clonotype. V usage is TRBV6-5 and J usage is TRBJ2-4; the D gene is possibly TRBD1 (6 bases). CDR1 and CDR2 (germline): MNHEY, SVGAGI. This CDR3 has 16 residues. V gave up 7 bases and J gave up 0 bases, with 16 bases separating them. The CDR3 region is CASTQDRRLAKNIQYF. In DNA form, the CDR3 reads TGTGCCAGCACCCAAGACAGGAGACTAGCCAAAAACATTCAGTACTTC.

The rearrangement uses TRBV18 and TRBJ2-3; a weak D match, TRBD1 (5 bases). Germline CDR1 and CDR2: KGHSH and LQKENI. This CDR3 has 15 amino acids. V was pared by 4 bases and J by 2 bases, with 13 bases between. The CDR3 nucleotides are TGTGCCAGCTCACTGTCAGGGAAGGCCACAGATACGCAGTATTTT. Amino acid sequence: CASSLSGKATDTQYF.

This rearrangement joins TRBV20-1 to TRBJ2-2; 7 bases agree with TRBD1. This CDR3 contains 14 residues. CDR1 and CDR2 (germline): DFQATT, SNEGSKA (reference sequence). V shed 2 bases, J shed 6 bases, and the junction held 6 bases outside the gene matches. CDR3 sequence: CSARPITGAGELFF. CDR3 DNA: TGCAGTGCTAGACCCATAACAGGGGCCGGGGAGCTGTTTTTT.

This clonotype has only a few counts. The V and J genes are TRBV5-1 and TRBJ1-2; 8 positions match TRBD1. J lost 3 bases, V lost 4 bases, and 5 bases had no gene match. Germline V gene sequence: CDR1 SGHRS, CDR2 YFSETQ. The CDR3 covers 14 residues. DNA of the CDR3: TGCGCCAGCAGCCCGACGGGACAGGACTATGGCTACACCTTC. Its protein is CASSPTGQDYGYTF.

The V call is TRBV7-2, the J call TRBJ2-5; D unresolved. Germline-derived CDR1 and CDR2 are SGHTA and FQGNSA. V dropped 5 bases and J dropped 1 base, with 11 bases sitting between them. This CDR3 is built from 14 residues. The CDR3, as DNA: TGTGCCAGCAGCGCCTTGACAACCCAAGAGACCCAGTACTTC. The encoded protein is CASSALTTQETQYF.

Comment on this clonotype: A read error may explain this, as a much larger clone is one base away. The V and J genes are TRBV29-1 and TRBJ2-3; D could derive from TRBD1 or TRBD2 (5 bases each). Germline CDR1 and CDR2: SQVTM and ANQGSEA. CDR3 length: 12 residues. CDR3 protein: CSIERGSDTQYF. DNA for the CDR3: TGCAGCATTGAGAGGGGTTCAGATACGCAGTATTTT.

This clonotype was counted only a few times. One end of the junction fails to match germline, which may point to a read error. CDR3 sequence: CSARVPDRDEF. CDR3 in DNA: TGCAGTGCTAGAGTACCGGACAGGGACGAGTTT. The gene calls are TRBV20-1 and TRBJ2-3, with TRBD1 identical over 8 bases. This CDR3 spans 11 amino acids. Germline CDR1 and CDR2: DFQATT and SNEGSKA (reference sequence).